This section outlines one TCR beta chain sequence together with its context. The entry originates in a study of blood T cell repertoires in COVID-19. Study-level background: Both acute and convalescent COVID-19 samples were obtained from the United States, Italy and Spain. T cells, B-cell-depleted T cells, or PBMCs provided the cDNA or gDNA that served as material.

V was pared by 1 base and J by 4 bases, with 11 bases between. Germline values: CDR1 MNHNS, CDR2 SASEGT. The CDR3 totals 14 residues. In the authors' workflow: Estimated nucleated cell counts came from reference gene primer amplification. Only in-frame clones appear in the TCRdb table, and some are missing; sequencing was by immunoSEQ multiplex PCR. D and trimming come from the DNA, and the V and J calls and clone size come from that table. This sample has more than 100,000 clones; roughly 84% occur once, and the top ten carry 10% to 15%. This chain joins TRBV6-1 and TRBJ2-7; D possibly corresponds to TRBD1 (6 bases). Sample: peripheral blood. The sequence came from a human donor in a cohort sampled during active or convalescent COVID-19. CDR3 in amino acids: CASSEGPQGYEQYF. In DNA form, the CDR3 reads TGTGCCAGCAGTGAAGGGCCCCAGGGGTACGAGCAGTACTTC.